This T cell receptor (beta chain) was observed in a study of a mutant IDH1 vaccine in newly diagnosed glioma. Profiled with immunoSEQ multiplex PCR; TCRdb holds only in-frame clones, not every one. Of 40,000 to 50,000 clones listed, 75% to 90% are singletons. Worth noting for this clone: As yet, its antigen is unknown.

The time point here: week 5, during vaccination. The study gave 300 ug of mutant IDH1 20-mer peptide per vaccine dose, with topical imiquimod. This CDR3 is 15 amino acids long. Trimming stripped 3 bases from V and 0 bases from J, with 11 bases between. Germline V lookup: CDR1 SGDLS, CDR2 YYNGEE. The clonotype was recovered from a man aged 35 to 55 with glioma. The V and J genes are TRBV9 and TRBJ2-3, with D unclear. The material sequenced was PBMCs, taken from a glioma patient whose treatment included an IDH1 peptide vaccine. Here the CDR3 reads CASSADGSSTDTQYF. In nucleotides, the CDR3 is TGTGCCAGCAGCGCCGATGGATCTAGCACAGATACGCAGTATTTT.